Reported below is one T cell receptor beta chain. This sample was taken from a study of control samples from healthy donors and cancer patients. TCRdb keeps only in-frame clones here, not all; method: immunoSEQ multiplex PCR. The sample has about 77,000 clones, over 80% seen once; the top ten hold over 4.5%. CDR3 length equals 14 residues. V was pared by 2 bases and J by 0 bases, with 7 bases between. Germline CDR1 is MNHEY and CDR2 is SVGAGI. This sequence joins TRBV6-5 and TRBJ1-1; no clear D. Material: blood. This TCR derives from a woman aged 60 to 75 in good health. CDR3 in DNA: TGTGCCAGCAGTTACGGGTATCTGAACACTGAAGCTTTCTTT. Its protein product is CASSYGYLNTEAFF.